A single sample is the source of the 3 T cell receptor beta chains below, sequenced in a study of blood T cell repertoires in COVID-19. Generated by immunoSEQ multiplex PCR, the TCRdb table keeps only in-frame clones and is missing some. The table has under 300,000 clones, roughly 84% seen once. The source material was peripheral blood. Source of these receptors: a woman between 40 and 55 years old who had recovered from COVID-19.

The chain links TRBV10-2 to TRBJ1-2, with D unresolved. The CDR3 spans 13 residues. V was pared by 6 bases and J by 8 bases, with 16 bases between. CDR1 is WSHSY, CDR2 SAAADI, per germline. CDR3 in DNA: TGCGCCAGCAGCGCCGCGGAGAAGCGGGGCTACACCTTC. Translated, it gives CASSAAEKRGYTF.

This chain joins TRBV3-1 (or the pseudogene TRBV3-2) and TRBJ2-2; the match to TRBD1 covers 12 bases. Trimming removed 4 bases from V and 5 bases from J; junction bases left unmatched: 5. In germline, CDR1 is LGHDT, CDR2 YNNKEL (reference sequence). This CDR3 has 16 amino acids. Here the CDR3 reads CASSPRDRGLTGELFF. In DNA form, the CDR3 reads TGTGCCAGCAGCCCACGGGACAGGGGGCTAACCGGGGAGCTGTTTTTT.

This clone was seen a few times. The chain is built from TRBV14 and TRBJ2-1; D gene ambiguous. The CDR3 is 12 residues long. From germline, CDR1 is SGHDN and CDR2 FVKESK. The ends were cut back, 4 bases at V and 3 bases at J, with 4 bases in the middle. The CDR3 sequence: CASSPNYNEQFF. As DNA, the CDR3 is TGTGCCAGCAGCCCAAACTACAATGAGCAGTTCTTC.